The next 27 T cell receptor beta chains were all read from a single sample in a study of Ad26.COV2.S vaccination and SARS-CoV-2 variants. Measured with immunoSEQ multiplex PCR; TCRdb has only the in-frame clones, and not every one. The sample yields over 250,000 clones, around 87% seen once. Documented treatment: 15 to 20 received Ad26.COV2.S at low or high dose, single or two shots; about 5 received placebo; per-sample allocation not given. All samples were drawn on day 63, counting from the first vaccine or placebo injection. The material was peripheral blood, obtained in a trial of Ad26.COV2.S vaccine versus placebo. The receptor source for this set is a person between 18 and 59 years old who received the Ad26.COV2.S COVID-19 vaccine or a placebo.

V gene TRBV5-7 combines with J gene TRBJ2-5, with D possibly TRBD2 on 5 matching bases. TRBV5-7 has ORF status, its function being uncertain. The CDR3 is 16 amino acids. Between the trimmed V and J ends, which lost 6 bases and 5 bases, there was a span of 23 bases. The CDR3 here is CASTLTEGGWFETQYF. The CDR3 region has the DNA TGTGCCAGCACCCTAACCGAGGGCGGGTGGTTCGAGACCCAGTACTTC.

In nucleotides, the CDR3 is TGTGCCAGCAGCTTACGTGGGTCGGAGTACAATGAGCAGTTCTTC. Its translation is CASSLRGSEYNEQFF. This chain joins TRBV7-9 and TRBJ2-1; D gene uncertain. CDR3 length equals 15 residues. Germline CDR1 and CDR2: SEHNR and FQNEAQ (reference sequence). V gave up 2 bases and J gave up 4 bases, with 12 bases separating them.

The gene calls are TRBV30 and TRBJ2-5, with a possible D match to TRBD2 (6 bases). The V gene's germline CDR1 is GTSNPN and CDR2 SVGIG (reference sequence). The CDR3 is 16 amino acids. Between the trimmed V and J ends, which lost 3 bases and 7 bases, there was a span of 24 bases. The CDR3 here is CAWSKPGTQGGWTQYF. As DNA, the CDR3 is TGTGCCTGGAGCAAACCAGGGACTCAGGGTGGTTGGACCCAGTACTTC.

The chain couples TRBV9 to TRBJ1-1; D call uncertain. V was trimmed by 4 bases and J by 11 bases, leaving 9 bases between them. Germline V gives CDR1 SGDLS, CDR2 YYNGEE. This CDR3 is built from 10 residues. The CDR3 DNA is TGTGCCAGCAGCCCCTTTTCGGCTTTCTTT. It specifies CASSPFSAFF.

V usage is TRBV29-1 and J usage is TRBJ1-1; D remains unclear. Germline V gene sequence: CDR1 SQVTM, CDR2 ANQGSEA. V was pared by 7 bases and J by 1 base, with 13 bases between. CDR3 length: 13 amino acids. CDR3 sequence: CSASLHENTEAFF. The CDR3 DNA sequence: TGCAGCGCATCGTTACACGAGAACACTGAAGCTTTCTTT.

Written as DNA, the CDR3 is TGTGCCAGCCGACCGGGGAATCAGCCCCAGCATTTT. Translated, it gives CASRPGNQPQHF. The chain uses TRBV19 and TRBJ1-5; D unclear. V lost 9 bases and J lost 4, with 10 bases in between. The CDR3 is 12 residues long. Per the germline V gene, CDR1 is LNHDA and CDR2 is SQIVND (reference sequence).

The chain carries TRBV28 and TRBJ2-7; no reliable D call. The V gene lost 8 bases and the J gene lost 4 bases, with 9 bases spanning the gap. CDR1 and CDR2 from the germline V gene are MDHEN and SYDVKM. The CDR3 is 11 residues long. CDR3 sequence: CASATRYEQYF. CDR3 in DNA: TGTGCCAGCGCGACTCGGTACGAGCAGTACTTC.

This chain links TRBV2 with TRBJ2-7; 9 nucleotides line up with TRBD2. The CDR3 consists of 14 residues. The germline V gene encodes CDR1 SNHLY and CDR2 FYNNEI. The trim removed 10 bases at V and 3 bases at J, leaving 10 bases unmatched. DNA of the CDR3: TGTGCCACCCTCCGGGGGACTAGCCGCTACGAGCAGTACTTC. Protein sequence: CATLRGTSRYEQYF.

This clone came up once. The gene calls are TRBV4-2 and TRBJ1-6; D not certain. The germline gives CDR1 LGHNA, CDR2 YNFKEQ. Trimming removed 0 bases at V and 5 bases at J, with 11 bases between. This CDR3 has 16 residues. Here the CDR3 reads CASSQDRGRNNSPLHF. In DNA, the CDR3 is TGTGCCAGCAGCCAAGATCGTGGACGGAATAATTCACCCCTCCACTTT.

The chain carries TRBV18 and TRBJ2-5; the D gene is possibly TRBD2 (7 bases). Germline CDR1 reads KGHSH; CDR2 reads LQKENI. V gave up 7 bases and J gave up 7 bases, with 22 bases separating them. The CDR3 is 15 amino acids. The CDR3 nucleotides read TGTGCCAGCTTACCGTCGGGGGGCTCTTCGGTGACCCAGTACTTC. Amino acids: CASLPSGGSSVTQYF.

This rearrangement joins TRBV6-4 to TRBJ2-1; the D is unclear. Deletions cut 6 bases from V and 6 bases from J, with 15 bases between. The CDR3 covers 14 residues. Germline V gene data show CDR1 as MRHNA and CDR2 as SNTAGT. The CDR3 nucleotides are TGTGCCAGCAGCGAGAAAGCCGAGCTCAATGAGCAGTTCTTC. This encodes CASSEKAELNEQFF.

As DNA, the CDR3 is TGCAGCGTTGGCGGGGCGGGCTATGGCTACACCTTC. This translates into CSVGGAGYGYTF. The chain uses TRBV29-1 and TRBJ1-2; a possible D gene is TRBD1 (5 bases). This CDR3 has 12 residues. Germline V CDR1 and CDR2: SQVTM, ANQGSEA. Trimming took 4 bases from V and 4 from J, leaving 10 bases between them.

The chain employs TRBV25-1 and TRBJ1-2, with D possibly matching TRBD1 (6 bases). Germline CDR1 MGHDK, CDR2 SYGVNS. CDR3 length equals 14 residues. Trimming pared 5 bases from V and 6 bases from J, leaving 16 bases between. CDR3 nucleotide sequence: TGTGCCAGCAGTCAATGGACAGAAGGAGATGGCTACACCTTC. Translation: CASSQWTEGDGYTF.

This clone was counted a few times. Here the CDR3 DNA reads TGTGCCAGCAAGGAGACCCGTGGCAATCAGCCCCAGCATTTT. Translated, it gives CASKETRGNQPQHF. The rearrangement joins TRBV2 to TRBJ1-5, with D unclear. This CDR3 is built from 14 residues. The germline gives CDR1 SNHLY, CDR2 FYNNEI. Trimming removed 7 bases at V and 2 bases at J, with 12 bases between.

The chain has TRBV5-1 and TRBJ2-3, with 10 nucleotides matching TRBD2. CDR3 size: 15 residues. V shed 4 bases, J shed 8 bases, and the junction held 10 bases outside the gene matches. Germline V gives CDR1 SGHRS, CDR2 YFSETQ. In DNA, the CDR3 is TGCGCCAGCAGCCGTCTAGCGGGGGTGAGTGGTACGCAGTATTTT. Its protein product is CASSRLAGVSGTQYF.

About this clone: One end of the junction does not line up with germline, which may come from a read error. This chain links TRBV7-9 with TRBJ2-1, with D possibly being TRBD2 (6 bases). The germline gives CDR1 SEHNR, CDR2 FQNEAQ (reference sequence). The CDR3 sequence is 14 residues long. The CDR3 DNA sequence: TGTGCCAGCAGCGTAGCGGAGAGTTACAATGAGCAGTTCTTC. Encoded protein: CASSVAESYNEQFF.

The chain recombines TRBV6-2 or TRBV6-3 with TRBJ2-3; TRBD2 matches at 7 bases. The V gene's germline CDR1 is MNHEY and CDR2 SVGEGT. The length of the CDR3 is 16 residues. V lost 5 bases to trimming and J lost 2 bases; unmatched junction nucleotides: 10. In DNA form, the CDR3 reads TGTGCCAGCAGTCCAAATGGGGGGGATTTCACAGATACGCAGTATTTT. Its protein product is CASSPNGGDFTDTQYF.

The chain couples TRBV30 to TRBJ1-4; possible D gene TRBD1, 6 bases. There are 15 residues in the CDR3. Germline V CDR1 and CDR2: GTSNPN, SVGIG (reference sequence). The V end lost 3 bases, the J end lost 2 bases, and 13 bases lay between the germline ends. The CDR3 DNA follows: TGTGCCTGGAGGCCTCAGGGGCGGACTAATGAAAAACTGTTTTTT. Translating gives CAWRPQGRTNEKLFF.

For the CDR3, the DNA is TGTGCCAGCTCACCGAGGCCAGAGCATAATTCACCCCTCCACTTT. This gives the protein CASSPRPEHNSPLHF. This chain joins TRBV18 and TRBJ1-6; D not resolved. Germline lookup yields CDR1 KGHSH and CDR2 LQKENI. Trimming cost V 3 bases and J 5 bases, with 11 bases left between them. This CDR3 is built from 15 residues.

V and J are TRBV18 and TRBJ1-5; D is unresolved. V was cut by 2 bases and J by 2 bases, with 7 bases left in between. Germline V CDR1 and CDR2: KGHSH, LQKENI. The length of the CDR3 is 14 residues. The CDR3 sequence is CASSPRTGNQPQHF. As DNA, the CDR3 is TGTGCCAGCTCACCAAGGACGGGCAATCAGCCCCAGCATTTT.

The J gene is TRBJ2-7, the V gene TRBV7-6, with 11 bases that match TRBD1. CDR3 size: 15 residues. V gave up 4 bases and J gave up 4 bases; unmatched junction bases: 6. Germline V gene sequence: CDR1 SGHVS, CDR2 FNYEAQ. The CDR3 here is CASSSLGDRGYEQYF. In DNA form, the CDR3 reads TGTGCCAGCAGCTCCCTCGGGGACAGGGGGTACGAGCAGTACTTC.

The sample holds one count of this clone. The chain uses TRBV27 and TRBJ2-7, with a tentative D call TRBD1 (6 bases). Germline CDR1 is MNHEY and CDR2 is SMNVEV (reference sequence). The CDR3 has 18 amino acids. The germline V and J ends were trimmed by 4 bases and 3 bases, with 25 bases remaining between them. The CDR3 nucleotides read TGTGCCAGCAGTTCCCATGGGACACTCAGGGCCGGCGGCTACGAGCAGTACTTC. It translates to CASSSHGTLRAGGYEQYF.

The CDR3 loop is CASSWSSGLYNEQFF. The CDR3 DNA sequence: TGTGCCAGCAGCTGGTCTAGCGGGCTTTACAATGAGCAGTTCTTC. V usage is TRBV7-2 and J usage is TRBJ2-1; 8 bases match TRBD2. Germline CDR1 SGHTA, CDR2 FQGNSA. V dropped 4 bases and J dropped 4; count of bases not matched to a gene: 6. The CDR3 runs to 15 residues.

The CDR3, as DNA: TGCGCCAGCAGCTGGGGACTAGCGGGAGGGTACAATGAGCAGTTCTTC. Translation: CASSWGLAGGYNEQFF. The rearrangement links TRBV5-1 to TRBJ2-1; 16 bases align to TRBD2. Germline values: CDR1 SGHRS, CDR2 YFSETQ. Trimming cost V 3 bases and J 4 bases; bases outside gene matches: 1. This CDR3 spans 16 amino acids.

J is TRBJ1-5 and V is TRBV30; D is undetermined. This CDR3 is 13 amino acids long. V was clipped by 2 bases and J by 3 bases, with 8 bases between them. CDR1 and CDR2 (germline): GTSNPN, SVGIG (reference sequence). The CDR3 DNA is TGTGCCTGGAGTAGGTTAGACAATCAGCCCCAGCATTTT. Translation: CAWSRLDNQPQHF.

The chain couples TRBV30 to TRBJ1-2; TRBD1 agrees at 9 bases. The CDR3 consists of 12 residues. In germline, CDR1 is GTSNPN, CDR2 SVGIG (reference sequence). V trimming: 7 bases; J trimming: 6 bases; junction bases outside the gene matches: 6. CDR3 coding DNA: TGTGCCTACCCCGGGACAGGGCATGGCTACACCTTC. It codes for CAYPGTGHGYTF.

The V and J genes are TRBV6-5 and TRBJ2-7; no clear D gene. This CDR3 is 13 amino acids long. Germline CDR1 is MNHEY and CDR2 is SVGAGI. V was shortened by 7 bases and J by 2 bases, with 12 bases between the two germline ends. CDR3 sequence reads: CASTATAPYEQYF. The CDR3 DNA follows: TGTGCCAGCACCGCGACGGCTCCCTACGAGCAGTACTTC.